This TCR beta chain was captured in a study of blood T cells in healthy people across ages. There are 15 residues in the CDR3. CDR1 is SQVTM and CDR2 is ANQGSEA in the germline V gene. Trimming took 4 bases from V and 5 from J; bases not matched to a gene: 4. The second PCR ran about 6 to 11 cycles with a sample-barcoded 5' primer and J-beta primers. TCRdb redid the calling of the 5' RACE reads with MiXCR, one entry per CDR3 protein. The sample has roughly 1.9 million distinct CDR3 sequences, roughly two fifths seen once; the top ten hold 23%. The V call is TRBV29-1, the J call TRBJ2-1, with 14 bases identical to TRBD2. The TCR was taken from a human donor in good health. The sequenced material came from blood. This chain's CDR3 is CSVGTSGGLHNEQFF. As DNA, the CDR3 is TGCAGCGTTGGGACTAGCGGGGGGCTCCACAATGAGCAGTTCTTC.